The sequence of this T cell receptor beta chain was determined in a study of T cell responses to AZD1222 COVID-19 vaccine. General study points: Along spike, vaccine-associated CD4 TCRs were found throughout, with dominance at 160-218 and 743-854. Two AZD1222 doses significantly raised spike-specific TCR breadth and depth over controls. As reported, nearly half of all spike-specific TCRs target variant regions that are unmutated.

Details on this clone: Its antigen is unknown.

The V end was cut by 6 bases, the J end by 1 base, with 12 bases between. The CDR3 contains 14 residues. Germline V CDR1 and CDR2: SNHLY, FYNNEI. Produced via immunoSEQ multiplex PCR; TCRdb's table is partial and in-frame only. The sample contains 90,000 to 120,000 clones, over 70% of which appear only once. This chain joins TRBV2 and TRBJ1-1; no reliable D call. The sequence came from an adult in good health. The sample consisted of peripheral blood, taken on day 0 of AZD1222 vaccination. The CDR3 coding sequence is TGTGCCAGCAGGAGAATTCAAGCGAACACTGAAGCTTTCTTT. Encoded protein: CASRRIQANTEAFF.